The 27 T cell receptor beta chains below all came from one sample that was sequenced in a study of blood T cell repertoires in COVID-19. Libraries were prepared by immunoSEQ multiplex PCR; TCRdb keeps only in-frame clonotypes and omits some of them. This table holds around 19,000 clones, approximately 85% found once. The sample was peripheral blood. The receptors originated from a man older than 75 with acute or convalescent COVID-19.

This sequence joins TRBV7-9 and TRBJ2-3; D might be TRBD1 or TRBD2, each matching 5 bases. V was trimmed by 7 bases and J by 6 bases, leaving 11 bases between them. The CDR3 is 12 residues long. Germline V gene sequence: CDR1 SEHNR, CDR2 FQNEAQ (reference sequence). CDR3 coding DNA: TGTGCCAGCACGGGGAAGGGGGATACGCAGTATTTT. Translated: CASTGKGDTQYF.

The chain joins TRBV5-1 to TRBJ2-1, with 14 bases that match TRBD2. From germline, CDR1 is SGHRS and CDR2 YFSETQ. The CDR3 length is 15 residues. Germline trimming cut 2 bases from V and 15 bases from J; bases unmatched to any gene: 10. The CDR3 is CASSFGTSGSGAGFF. CDR3 nucleotide sequence: TGCGCCAGCAGCTTCGGGACTAGCGGGAGTGGCGCGGGGTTCTTC.

In its sample, this clone is medium-sized. CDR3 DNA sequence: TGTGCCAGCAGCTTAGATAGGAGTCGGTCCTACGAGCAGTACTTC. This encodes CASSLDRSRSYEQYF. The gene calls are TRBV7-9 and TRBJ2-7; D unresolved. This CDR3 is built from 15 residues. Trimming took 1 base from V and 1 from J, leaving 11 bases between them. Germline CDR1 and CDR2: SEHNR and FQNEAQ (reference sequence).

This chain uses TRBV9 with TRBJ1-5; 7 bases map to TRBD1. CDR3 size: 14 residues. The germline V gene encodes CDR1 SGDLS and CDR2 YYNGEE. Germline trimming cut 3 bases from V and 1 base from J; bases unmatched to any gene: 1. This CDR3 reads CASSAQGSNQPQHF. Here the CDR3 DNA reads TGTGCCAGCAGCGCACAGGGGAGCAATCAGCCCCAGCATTTT.

On this clone: At one boundary the junction diverges from the germline segment, which might be a read error. The chain is built from TRBV24-1 and TRBJ2-1; D is unresolved. This CDR3 is built from 14 residues. CDR1 is KGHDR and CDR2 is SFDVKD in the germline V gene. The CDR3 sequence is CATRDSSSYNEQFF. CDR3 DNA: TGTGCCACCAGAGATTCCAGCTCCTACAATGAGCAGTTCTTC.

This clone occurred a few times. V is TRBV7-2 and J is TRBJ2-7; tentative D call: TRBD2 (5 bases). Germline lookup yields CDR1 SGHTA and CDR2 FQGNSA. Trimming shortened V by 4 bases and J by 2 bases, and 12 bases separated the two germline ends. The CDR3 loop spans 14 amino acids. The CDR3 spells CASSYPGGAYEQYF. In DNA, the CDR3 is TGTGCCAGCAGCTACCCCGGAGGCGCCTACGAGCAGTACTTC.

The rearrangement links TRBV5-5 to TRBJ1-4; 8 positions agree with TRBD1. V shed 0 bases and J 6 bases; nucleotides not matched to a gene: 4. Per the germline V gene, CDR1 is SGHKS and CDR2 is YYEKEE (reference sequence). The length of the CDR3 is 15 residues. The CDR3: CASSLAGGWDEKLFF. Here the CDR3 DNA reads TGTGCCAGCAGCTTGGCAGGGGGCTGGGATGAAAAACTGTTTTTT.

The chain couples TRBV30 to TRBJ1-2; 7 nucleotides align to TRBD1. V was clipped by 1 base and J by 6 bases; unmatched bases: 11. The CDR3 extends over 15 amino acids. The germline V gene has CDR1 GTSNPN and CDR2 SVGIG (reference sequence). In DNA form, the CDR3 reads TGTGCCTGGAGTGAGGGTTTGACAGGGCTGGATGGCTACACCTTC. Translating gives CAWSEGLTGLDGYTF.

This chain connects TRBV28 to TRBJ2-5, with D possibly TRBD1 on 5 matching bases. Germline V gene sequence: CDR1 MDHEN, CDR2 SYDVKM. V lost 5 bases and J lost 2, with 15 bases in between. The CDR3 extends over 15 amino acids. The CDR3 here is CASSPRTSGQETQYF. The CDR3 nucleotides read TGTGCCAGCAGTCCGAGGACATCAGGACAAGAGACCCAGTACTTC.

The rearrangement links TRBV4-3 to TRBJ1-1; no clear D gene. The CDR3 runs 14 residues. Trimming removed 0 bases at V and 8 bases at J, with 13 bases between. Germline assignment: CDR1 LGHNA and CDR2 YSLEER. The CDR3 here is CASSQEPGRREAFF. The CDR3 nucleotides are TGCGCCAGCAGCCAAGAACCGGGCCGGAGGGAAGCTTTCTTT.

The rearrangement links TRBV19 to TRBJ2-1, with D tentatively TRBD2 (6 bases). The CDR3 sequence is 16 residues long. The germline CDR1 and CDR2 sequences are LNHDA and SQIVND (reference sequence). Deletions cut 3 bases from V and 2 bases from J, with 14 bases between. For the CDR3, the DNA is TGTGCCAGTAGTATTAGGCCGGGGGTCCCCTACAATGAGCAGTTCTTC. It codes for CASSIRPGVPYNEQFF.

CDR3 sequence: CASSSRTGGSSYNEQFF. CDR3 nucleotide sequence: TGTGCCAGCAGCTCCCGTACAGGGGGAAGCTCCTACAATGAGCAGTTCTTC. The chain combines TRBV7-9 with TRBJ2-1, with 8 positions matching TRBD1. Germline V CDR1 and CDR2: SEHNR, FQNEAQ (reference sequence). This CDR3 has 17 residues. V gave up 4 bases and J gave up 0 bases; unmatched junction bases: 8.

The chain carries TRBV27 and TRBJ2-5, with 7 bases lining up with TRBD1. Germline lookup yields CDR1 MNHEY and CDR2 SMNVEV (reference sequence). J was trimmed by 1 base and V by 3 bases; bases with no gene match: 5. The CDR3 is 15 amino acids. The CDR3 DNA sequence: TGTGCCAGCAGTTTTTTTGGGGACAGCCAAGAGACCCAGTACTTC. Protein product: CASSFFGDSQETQYF.

The genes are TRBV13 and TRBJ2-1; D is possibly TRBD2 (5 bases). Germline CDR1 reads PRHDT; CDR2 reads FYEKMQ (reference sequence). The CDR3 runs 17 residues. V gave up 5 bases and J gave up 3 bases, with 20 bases separating them. This CDR3 is CASSPGRAGVVYNEQFF. CDR3 DNA: TGTGCCAGCAGCCCCGGGCGGGCCGGGGTTGTCTACAATGAGCAGTTCTTC.

For the CDR3, the DNA is TGTGCCAGCTCACCACTGACCTCAGGGGCAACTAATGAAAAACTGTTTTTT. It encodes CASSPLTSGATNEKLFF. The chain couples TRBV18 to TRBJ1-4; TRBD1 is a possible D gene (6 bases). Trimming cost V 1 base and J 0 bases, with 12 bases left between them. Germline V lookup: CDR1 KGHSH, CDR2 LQKENI. The CDR3 runs to 17 residues.

The chain couples TRBV19 to TRBJ2-3, with 12 bases lining up with TRBD2. The CDR3 contains 14 residues. Per the germline V gene, CDR1 is LNHDA and CDR2 is SQIVND (reference sequence). V lost 6 bases, J lost 4 bases, and 2 bases stayed unmatched. This CDR3 is CASRTSGSADTQYF. In DNA form, the CDR3 reads TGTGCCAGTAGGACTAGCGGGAGTGCAGATACGCAGTATTTT.

The V and J genes are TRBV19 and TRBJ1-1, with a tentative D call TRBD1 (6 bases). The CDR3 contains 13 residues. CDR1 is LNHDA and CDR2 is SQIVND in the germline V gene (reference sequence). V was pared by 2 bases and J by 6 bases, with 10 bases between. CDR3 coding DNA: TGTGCCAGTAGTATAAGGACAGCATCTGAAGCTTTCTTT. This sequence encodes CASSIRTASEAFF. Variable domain in full (rest from reference TRBV19 and TRBJ1-1): DGGITQSPKYLFRKEGQNVTLSCEQNLNHDAMYWYRQDPGQGLRLIYYSQIVNDFQKGDIAEGYSVSREKKESFPLTVTSAQKNPTAFYLCASSIRTASEAFFGQGTRLTVV.

This chain links TRBV14 with TRBJ1-3; possible D gene TRBD1, 5 bases. Trimming stripped 4 bases from V and 7 bases from J, with 14 bases between. Germline V CDR1 and CDR2: SGHDN, FVKESK. The CDR3 extends over 14 amino acids. CDR3 nucleotide sequence: TGTGCCAGCAGCCCCAGGGCAGGTGCGAACACCATATATTTT. Amino acids: CASSPRAGANTIYF.

This chain joins TRBV28 and TRBJ2-3, with 8 bases that match TRBD2. Germline values: CDR1 MDHEN, CDR2 SYDVKM. CDR3 length equals 13 residues. V was clipped by 6 bases and J by 6 bases; unmatched bases: 5. The CDR3 loop is CASRPGTRDTQYF. In DNA, the CDR3 is TGTGCCAGCAGACCCGGGACTAGGGATACGCAGTATTTT.

The chain recombines TRBV5-6 with TRBJ2-3, with D uncertain. V shed 4 bases and J shed 2 bases, with 11 bases lying between them. Germline V CDR1 and CDR2: SGHDT, YYEEEE. This CDR3 has 14 amino acids. For the CDR3, the DNA is TGTGCCAGCAGCCGGATCAGCGTCACAGATACGCAGTATTTT. It translates to CASSRISVTDTQYF.

The J gene is TRBJ1-2, the V gene TRBV2, with a tentative D call TRBD1 (6 bases). The germline V and J ends were trimmed by 4 bases and 4 bases, with 19 bases remaining between them. Germline CDR1 is SNHLY and CDR2 is FYNNEI. There are 16 residues in the CDR3. CDR3 residues: CASSGEGGWMTYGYTF. Written as DNA, the CDR3 is TGTGCCAGCAGTGGGGAGGGGGGTTGGATGACCTATGGCTACACCTTC.

The J gene is TRBJ1-4, the V gene TRBV3-1 (or the pseudogene TRBV3-2), with D tentatively TRBD1 (5 bases). The CDR3 loop spans 14 amino acids. V was pared by 4 bases and J by 0 bases, with 6 bases between. Germline-derived CDR1 and CDR2 are LGHDT and YNNKEL (reference sequence). The CDR3 protein is CASSPTATNEKLFF. The CDR3 DNA reads TGTGCCAGCAGCCCGACAGCAACTAATGAAAAACTGTTTTTT.

This chain joins TRBV5-6 and TRBJ2-7, with D possibly being TRBD2 (5 bases). The CDR3 extends over 14 amino acids. Between the trimmed V and J ends, which lost 2 bases and 2 bases, there was a span of 11 bases. Germline CDR1 SGHDT, CDR2 YYEEEE. The CDR3 DNA reads TGTGCCAGCAGCTTTCGGGGATCTGCCTACGAGCAGTACGTC. It yields the protein CASSFRGSAYEQYV.

This rearrangement joins TRBV2 to TRBJ2-5; no definite D call. CDR3 length: 12 amino acids. With 4 bases removed from V and 5 bases from J, the gap between germline ends came to 8 bases. The germline V gene encodes CDR1 SNHLY and CDR2 FYNNEI. The CDR3 nucleotides are TGTGCCAGCAGTGCCGACTGGGAGACCCAGTACTTC. It yields the protein CASSADWETQYF.

The V gene is TRBV6-2 or TRBV6-3, the J gene TRBJ2-1, with a tentative D call TRBD2 (5 bases). Germline loops: CDR1 MNHEY, CDR2 SVGEGT. The CDR3 spans 20 residues. V was shortened by 0 bases and J by 1 base, with 22 bases between the two germline ends. CDR3 residues: CASSYSRVARVPSSYNEQFF. The CDR3 DNA reads TGTGCCAGCAGTTACTCGAGGGTAGCTAGAGTTCCCAGTTCCTACAATGAGCAGTTCTTC.

V gene TRBV7-9 combines with J gene TRBJ1-4; 8 nucleotides line up with TRBD1. The CDR3 has 15 amino acids. Trimming cost V 5 bases and J 5 bases; bases outside gene matches: 7. Germline assignment: CDR1 SEHNR and CDR2 FQNEAQ (reference sequence). The CDR3 sequence: CASSTGQGGNEKLFF. The CDR3 DNA follows: TGTGCCAGCAGCACAGGACAGGGCGGAAATGAAAAACTGTTTTTT.

This rearrangement joins TRBV14 to TRBJ1-3; 9 nucleotides match TRBD1. The germline CDR1 and CDR2 sequences are SGHDN and FVKESK. V was pared by 1 base and J by 0 bases, with 16 bases of the junction left unmatched. The CDR3 runs to 21 residues. CDR3 amino acids: CASSQGRFGTGIPLSGNTIYF. The CDR3 DNA reads as TGTGCCAGCAGCCAAGGACGCTTTGGGACAGGGATCCCCCTCTCTGGAAACACCATATATTTT.